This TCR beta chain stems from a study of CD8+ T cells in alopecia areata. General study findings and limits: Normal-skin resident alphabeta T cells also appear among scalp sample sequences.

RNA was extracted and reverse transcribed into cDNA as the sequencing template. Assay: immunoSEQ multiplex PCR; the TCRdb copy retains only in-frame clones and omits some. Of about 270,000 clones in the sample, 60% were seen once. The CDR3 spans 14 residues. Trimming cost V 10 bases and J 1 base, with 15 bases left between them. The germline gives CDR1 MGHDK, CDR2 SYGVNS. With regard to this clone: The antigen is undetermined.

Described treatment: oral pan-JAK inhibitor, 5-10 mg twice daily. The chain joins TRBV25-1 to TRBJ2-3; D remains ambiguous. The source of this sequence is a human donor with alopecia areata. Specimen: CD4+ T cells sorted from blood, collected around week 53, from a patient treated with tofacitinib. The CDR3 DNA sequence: TGTGCCACCTCGGATGGCCTTGGCACAGATACGCAGTATTTT. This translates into CATSDGLGTDTQYF.